These 3 T cell receptor beta chains originate from one sample sequenced in a study of blood T cell repertoires in COVID-19 (dated by TCRdb to the early 2020s). The library relied on the immunoSEQ multiplex PCR assay. As stored in TCRdb, this immuneACCESS dataset retains in-frame rearrangements with V and J assigned. A fraction of the clones does not appear; measured against another copy, unresolved V genes explain less than half of the discrepancy, and the remainder lacks a known reason. The sample table lists 25,000 to 35,000 clones, more than 80% of them with a count of one. The ten biggest clones cover roughly 7% of the sample. Sequencing input: peripheral blood. The receptors here all came from a human donor in a cohort sampled during active COVID-19.

This sequence joins TRBV6-5 and TRBJ2-7, with 7 bases identical to TRBD1. Trimming removed 5 bases from V and 7 bases from J; junction bases left unmatched: 14. The CDR3 runs to 15 residues. Germline-derived CDR1 and CDR2 are MNHEY and SVGAGI. CDR3 loop: CASSPRQGPTREQYF. The CDR3 bases are TGTGCCAGCAGTCCCCGACAGGGCCCTACTAGAGAGCAGTACTTC.

The V gene is TRBV7-9, the J gene TRBJ2-1, with D perhaps matching TRBD2 (6 bases). The germline V gene has CDR1 SEHNR and CDR2 FQNEAQ (reference sequence). This CDR3 is 11 amino acids long. V was trimmed by 6 bases and J by 7 bases, leaving 7 bases between them. CDR3 bases: TGTGCCAGCAGGGAGGGGAATGAGCAGTTCTTC. Its translation is CASREGNEQFF.

The J gene is TRBJ2-7, the V gene TRBV4-2, with 10 nucleotides matching TRBD2. V shed 3 bases, J shed 4 bases, and the junction held 9 bases outside the gene matches. Per germline, CDR1 LGHNA and CDR2 YNFKEQ. This CDR3 region has 16 residues. In DNA, the CDR3 is TGTGCCAGCAGCCAGTATAGCGGGGGGCCCCTATACGAGCAGTACTTC. It specifies CASSQYSGGPLYEQYF.